This T cell receptor (beta chain) was found in a study of blood T cell repertoires in COVID-19. Overall study context: Acute and convalescent COVID-19 samples came from the United States, Italy and Spain. T cells, B-cell-depleted T cells, or PBMCs supplied cDNA or gDNA.

Per germline, CDR1 LGHDT and CDR2 YNNKEL (reference sequence). This CDR3 comprises 14 residues. V was clipped by 1 base and J by 1 base, with 8 bases between them. Authors' processing steps: Amplifying reference gene primers gave estimates of nucleated cell counts. Profiling relied on immunoSEQ multiplex PCR, and the TCRdb table lists in-frame clones only, not all of them. V and J calls and clone size are copied from that table; D and trimming were computed from the DNA. The data show approximately 140,000 clones, almost 85% seen once. The rearrangement joins TRBV3-1 (or the pseudogene TRBV3-2) to TRBJ2-7; D perhaps matches TRBD1 (6 bases). The sample consisted of PBMCs or T cells enriched from blood (not recorded which). The source of this sequence is a woman in her forties or fifties with acute COVID-19. In nucleotides, the CDR3 is TGTGCCAGCAGCCAAGGGACAGTATCCTACGAGCAGTACTTC. Translated: CASSQGTVSYEQYF.